This is a list of T cell receptor beta chains from one sample in a study of T cells in Graves' hyperthyroidism and ophthalmopathy. MiXCR was run by TCRdb on the multiplex PCR reads, yielding one entry per CDR3 protein. The top ten hold about a tenth of the sample, which has approximately 740,000 distinct CDR3 sequences, 11% to 15% seen once. The specimen sequenced was blood. The receptors stem from a woman younger than 30 with Graves' hyperthyroidism. The CDR3 runs from the conserved cysteine through the conserved F or W. The D gene is left open where the match is weak. Rows give clone size only sometimes, using once, few, many, or a class for an expanded clone.

>TRBJ2-4|TRBD1|few|TRBV6-1
TGTGCCAGCAGTACGACAGGGGGCAAGAGGAACATTCAGTACTTC
CASSTTGGKRNIQYF
>TRBJ2-2|TRBD1|-|TRBV11-2
TGTGCCAGCAGACCCGGGACAGGGCGCACCGGGGAGCTGTTTTTT
CASRPGTGRTGELFF
>TRBJ2-2|TRBD1|many|TRBV28
TGTGCCAGCAGTTTACAGGGGGCTTATCCCGGGGAGCTGTTTTTT
CASSLQGAYPGELFF
>TRBJ2-3|-|many|TRBV2
TGTGCCAGGGCGGGCTATCAGGCAGCAGTCCCTTCTAGCACAGATACGCAGTATTTT
CARAGYQAAVPSSTDTQYF
>TRBJ1-5|-|-|TRBV30
TGTGCCTGGAGTGCCCAGGGGTTTGAGCCCCAGCATTTT
CAWSAQGFEPQHF
>TRBJ2-6|-|few|TRBV7-3
TGTGCCAGCAGCCCAGTTCGTGTTGGGAGTGGGGCCAACGTCCTGACTTTC
CASSPVRVGSGANVLTF
>TRBJ2-7|-|many|TRBV12-3/TRBV12-4
TGTGCCAGCAGTTCCCCCCTGCGCCCGAACTACGAGCAGTACTTC
CASSSPLRPNYEQYF
>TRBJ1-1|-|many|TRBV6-2/TRBV6-3
TGTGCCAGCAGTTACGAACGGGGAGGTGGGACGGACACTGAAGCTTTCTTT
CASSYERGGGTDTEAFF
>TRBJ1-4|-|many|TRBV30
TGTGCCTGGAGTGCGGGATCGACAGTCTCTAATGAAAAACTGTTTTTT
CAWSAGSTVSNEKLFF
>TRBJ2-3|TRBD2|few|TRBV4-3
TGCGCCAGCAGCGGCGGGACTAGGAGATATAGCACAGATACGCAGTATTTT
CASSGGTRRYSTDTQYF